Each of the 28 T cell receptor beta chains below was sequenced from the same sample in a study of blood T cell repertoires in COVID-19. Clones were sequenced by immunoSEQ multiplex PCR, and TCRdb holds only the in-frame ones, with some missing. The profile shows about 400,000 clones, approximately 86% of them singletons. Sequenced sample: PBMCs or T cells enriched from blood (not recorded which). These receptors originate from a middle-aged woman with acute COVID-19.

The chain joins TRBV25-1 to TRBJ2-3; TRBD2 aligns across 9 bases. Germline CDR1 is MGHDK and CDR2 is SYGVNS. This CDR3 region has 15 residues. V dropped 6 bases and J dropped 3; count of bases not matched to a gene: 7. The DNA for the CDR3 is TGTGCCAGCAGCCCGGGACTAGCTAGGACAGATACGCAGTATTTT. Translated: CASSPGLARTDTQYF.

The genes are TRBV7-8 and TRBJ2-7; maybe TRBD2 (5 bases). V lost 1 base to trimming and J lost 2 bases, with 9 bases between them. CDR1 and CDR2 from the germline V gene are SGHVS and FQNEAQ. The CDR3 consists of 14 residues. CDR3: CASSLGTGTYEQYF. Written as DNA, the CDR3 is TGTGCCAGCAGCTTAGGGACGGGGACCTACGAGCAGTACTTC. The variable domain in full, with the rest retrieved from reference TRBV7-8 and TRBJ2-7, is GAGVSQSPRYKVAKRGQDVALRCDPISGHVSLFWYQQALGQGPEFLTYFQNEAQLDKSGLPSDRFFAERPEGSVSTLKIQRTQQEDSAVYLCASSLGTGTYEQYFGPGTRLTVT.

This clone was seen a handful of times. The chain has TRBV6-1 and TRBJ1-2, with D perhaps TRBD1 (5 bases). Germline CDR1 and CDR2: MNHNS and SASEGT. With 3 bases removed from V and 7 bases from J, the gap between germline ends came to 15 bases. This CDR3 contains 14 residues. CDR3 bases: TGTGCCAGCAGTGAGGGGGGGGTGTCGGGTGGCTACACCTTC. Amino acid sequence: CASSEGGVSGGYTF.

This clone occurred a few times. This chain joins TRBV4-1 and TRBJ2-7, with TRBD2 matching over 7 bases. CDR1 MGHRA and CDR2 YSYEKL come from the germline V gene. Trimming took 0 bases from V and 8 from J; bases not matched to a gene: 1. This CDR3 comprises 12 residues. The CDR3 region has the DNA TGCGCCAGCAGCCAAGAGCGGGAGAAGCAGTACTTC. Amino acids: CASSQEREKQYF.

A single count supports this clone. The chain recombines TRBV9 with TRBJ2-1, with 9 bases aligning to TRBD2. Germline V gene sequence: CDR1 SGDLS, CDR2 YYNGEE. V dropped 4 bases and J dropped 5; count of bases not matched to a gene: 4. CDR3 length equals 14 residues. CDR3 in DNA: TGTGCCAGCAGCCCGTTAGCGGGAGACAATGAGCAGTTCTTC. Translated, it gives CASSPLAGDNEQFF.

The chain has TRBV29-1 and TRBJ1-1; the D gene is possibly TRBD1 (5 bases). This CDR3 is built from 12 residues. Germline V CDR1 and CDR2: SQVTM, ANQGSEA. V was pared by 7 bases and J by 5 bases, with 14 bases between. In DNA form, the CDR3 reads TGCAGCGGGTGGGCAGGGCAAACTGAAGCTTTCTTT. It translates to CSGWAGQTEAFF.

This clone has a single count. The rearrangement uses TRBV30 and TRBJ1-2; D remains ambiguous. CDR3 length equals 11 residues. The V and J ends lost 0 bases and 10 bases respectively, with 9 bases between them. CDR1 and CDR2 (germline): GTSNPN, SVGIG (reference sequence). The CDR3 nucleotides are TGTGCCTGGAGTGTACAGTACAACTACACCTTC. Its protein is CAWSVQYNYTF. The full variable domain, its missing parts supplied by reference TRBV30 and TRBJ1-2, is SQTIHQWPATLVQPVGSPLSLECTVEGTSNPNLYWYRQAAGRGLQLLFYSVGIGQISSEVPQNLSASRPQDRQFILSSKKLLLSDSGFYLCAWSVQYNYTFGSGTRLTVV.

This clone was seen a handful of times. The V gene is TRBV6-5, the J gene TRBJ2-7, with 7 bases lining up with TRBD1. The CDR3 is 15 residues long. V shed 7 bases and J 6 bases; nucleotides not matched to a gene: 15. CDR1 and CDR2 (germline): MNHEY, SVGAGI. CDR3 sequence: CASKEERQGTREQYF. The CDR3 DNA is TGTGCCAGCAAGGAGGAGAGACAGGGTACGCGCGAGCAGTACTTC.

The gene calls are TRBV10-3 and TRBJ1-4, with TRBD1 identical over 7 bases. Germline V gene data show CDR1 as ENHRY and CDR2 as SYGVKD. J was trimmed by 11 bases and V by 7 bases; bases with no gene match: 10. This CDR3 has 13 residues. This CDR3 reads CAITGTVGGKLFF. CDR3 nucleotides: TGTGCCATCACAGGGACAGTTGGTGGCAAACTGTTTTTT.

The rearrangement joins TRBV5-1 to TRBJ1-3; D gene unclear. The CDR3 is 16 amino acids. Germline-derived CDR1 and CDR2 are SGHRS and YFSETQ. The V end lost 4 bases, the J end lost 6 bases, and 20 bases lay between the germline ends. DNA of the CDR3: TGCGCCAGCAGCCTCTTGGGAGGGTTTAATGAAAACACCATATATTTT. Protein: CASSLLGGFNENTIYF.

The chain carries TRBV6-5 and TRBJ1-5; D uncertain. V was clipped by 11 bases and J by 4 bases, with 15 bases between them. The CDR3 runs 13 residues. Per germline, CDR1 MNHEY and CDR2 SVGAGI. The DNA for the CDR3 is TGTGCCTCGCGGGCCAGGACGAATCAGCCCCAGCATTTT. This translates into CASRARTNQPQHF.

V and J are TRBV18 and TRBJ2-7; 7 bases match TRBD1. V shed 2 bases, J shed 4 bases, and the junction held 5 bases outside the gene matches. Germline-derived CDR1 and CDR2 are KGHSH and LQKENI. This CDR3 has 14 amino acids. CDR3 region: CASSPWDRPYEQYF. CDR3 in DNA: TGTGCCAGCTCACCATGGGACAGACCGTACGAGCAGTACTTC.

This chain joins TRBV5-1 and TRBJ2-2; TRBD1 matches at 10 bases. The CDR3 is 15 amino acids. CDR1 and CDR2 (germline): SGHRS, YFSETQ. V shed 6 bases, J shed 4 bases, and the junction held 6 bases outside the gene matches. The CDR3 region has the DNA TGCGCCAGCACTCCCGGGACAGGGGTCACCGGGGAGCTGTTTTTT. This gives the protein CASTPGTGVTGELFF.

The chain employs TRBV3-1 (or the pseudogene TRBV3-2) and TRBJ2-3, with 7 bases fitting TRBD2. Germline assignment: CDR1 LGHDT and CDR2 YNNKEL (reference sequence). Losses at the gene ends were 8 bases for V and 2 bases for J; bases not matched to a gene: 7. The length of the CDR3 is 14 residues. The CDR3: CASGRGVDTDTQYF. The CDR3 DNA reads as TGTGCCAGCGGACGGGGGGTGGACACAGATACGCAGTATTTT.

This clone turned up a few times. V and J are TRBV5-1 and TRBJ1-2; 7 nucleotides match TRBD1. This CDR3 comprises 14 residues. CDR1 and CDR2 from the germline V gene are SGHRS and YFSETQ. V dropped 4 bases and J dropped 5; count of bases not matched to a gene: 8. CDR3: CASSPGTATYGYTF. CDR3 DNA sequence: TGCGCCAGCAGCCCGGGGACAGCTACATATGGCTACACCTTC.

This chain connects TRBV4-1 to TRBJ2-3; D ambiguous. Per the germline V gene, CDR1 is MGHRA and CDR2 is YSYEKL. The V end lost 4 bases, the J end lost 6 bases, and 8 bases lay between the germline ends. The CDR3 totals 12 residues. The CDR3 loop reads CASSPYVDTQYF. CDR3 nucleotides: TGCGCCAGCAGCCCCTACGTGGATACGCAGTATTTT.

The chain employs TRBV19 and TRBJ1-2; D perhaps matches TRBD1 (5 bases). CDR3 length: 15 residues. CDR1 and CDR2 (germline): LNHDA, SQIVND (reference sequence). With 6 bases removed from V and 2 bases from J, the gap between germline ends came to 16 bases. In DNA form, the CDR3 reads TGTGCCAGTAGGGGGACTGGCAGGGCGAACTATGGCTACACCTTC. Translation gives CASRGTGRANYGYTF.

The genes are TRBV14 and TRBJ2-1, with 10 bases aligning to TRBD2. V was pared by 3 bases and J by 7 bases, with 18 bases of the junction left unmatched. The CDR3 totals 19 residues. Germline CDR1 is SGHDN and CDR2 is FVKESK. CDR3 coding DNA: TGTGCCAGCAGCCAGAGCGGGGGGGCATTTTTCCCCAGGTTAAATGAGCAGTTCTTC. Translation gives CASSQSGGAFFPRLNEQFF.

The chain employs TRBV2 and TRBJ1-1, with TRBD1 matching over 7 bases. The CDR3 is 13 amino acids. The V segment lost 10 bases and the J segment 2 bases; nucleotides outside the gene matches: 7. Germline CDR1 and CDR2: SNHLY and FYNNEI. As DNA, the CDR3 is TGTGCCACTCAGGGGGACGGTAACACTGAAGCTTTCTTT. It is translated as CATQGDGNTEAFF.

The chain couples TRBV5-4 to TRBJ2-7; 10 positions match TRBD1. J gave up 5 bases and V 4 bases, and 6 bases lay outside the gene matches. Germline V lookup: CDR1 SGHNT, CDR2 YYREEE (reference sequence). The CDR3 loop spans 14 amino acids. CDR3 nucleotide sequence: TGTGCCAGCAGCCCTACCGGGACAGGGGACGAGCAGTACTTC. Its translation: CASSPTGTGDEQYF.

The table lists this clone with a count of one. The chain has TRBV19 and TRBJ1-6; maybe TRBD1 (6 bases). Trimming pared 3 bases from V and 10 bases from J, leaving 13 bases between. There are 14 residues in the CDR3. Germline assignment: CDR1 LNHDA and CDR2 SQIVND (reference sequence). As DNA, the CDR3 is TGTGCCAGTAGTATTAGGGACAATAGATCACCCCTCCACTTT. This translates into CASSIRDNRSPLHF.

This rearrangement joins TRBV10-3 to TRBJ1-6; 8 positions agree with TRBD1. The CDR3 sequence is 14 residues long. V lost 2 bases, J lost 12 bases, and 6 bases stayed unmatched. Germline CDR1 is ENHRY and CDR2 is SYGVKD. The CDR3 here is CAISEVQGEGPLHF. CDR3 nucleotide sequence: TGTGCCATCAGTGAGGTACAGGGGGAAGGACCCCTCCACTTT.

This chain connects TRBV11-2 to TRBJ1-2; D not certain. With 0 bases removed from V and 6 bases from J, the gap between germline ends came to 14 bases. The V gene's germline CDR1 is SGHAT and CDR2 FQNNGV. This CDR3 has 15 residues. CDR3 loop: CASSLDPFLNNGYTF. The CDR3 nucleotides are TGTGCCAGCAGCTTAGACCCCTTTTTGAACAATGGCTACACCTTC.

This clone turned up a few times. The chain combines TRBV7-9 with TRBJ1-5; D perhaps matches TRBD1 (6 bases). Germline CDR1 and CDR2: SEHNR and FQNEAQ (reference sequence). The CDR3 sequence is 14 residues long. V was clipped by 5 bases and J by 6 bases, with 14 bases between them. The CDR3 coding sequence is TGTGCCAGCAGCAGAGTGGGGGCAGGTCAGCCCCAGCATTTT. This translates into CASSRVGAGQPQHF.

This clone has only one observation. This sequence joins TRBV25-1 and TRBJ1-2, with 10 positions matching TRBD1. Trimming took 4 bases from V and 4 from J; bases not matched to a gene: 6. The CDR3 totals 15 residues. Germline CDR1 reads MGHDK; CDR2 reads SYGVNS. The CDR3 reads CASSGPTGGGYGYTF. The CDR3 DNA is TGTGCCAGCAGTGGCCCGACAGGGGGCGGCTATGGCTACACCTTC.

V gene TRBV21-1 combines with J gene TRBJ1-3. TRBV21-1 is assigned pseudogene status. The CDR3 runs to 16 residues. The CDR3 loop reads CASSFRREDSGNTIYF. The CDR3, as DNA: TGTGCCAGCAGCTTCAGGAGGGAGGACTCTGGAAACACCATATATTTT.

This CDR3 is CASSPADTQYF. The CDR3 DNA sequence: TGTGCCAGCAGTCCCGCAGATACGCAGTATTTT. V and J are TRBV12-3 or TRBV12-4 and TRBJ2-3; no reliable D call. The CDR3 contains 11 residues. With 5 bases removed from V and 4 bases from J, the gap between germline ends came to 4 bases.

The rearrangement joins TRBV3-1 (or the pseudogene TRBV3-2) to TRBJ1-6, with 7 bases identical to TRBD1. This CDR3 comprises 14 residues. V was pared by 5 bases and J by 13 bases, with 11 bases of the junction left unmatched. Germline V lookup: CDR1 LGHDT, CDR2 YNNKEL (reference sequence). The chain's CDR3 is CASSSTGRFYPLHF. CDR3 DNA: TGTGCCAGCAGCTCGACAGGGAGGTTCTACCCCCTCCACTTT.